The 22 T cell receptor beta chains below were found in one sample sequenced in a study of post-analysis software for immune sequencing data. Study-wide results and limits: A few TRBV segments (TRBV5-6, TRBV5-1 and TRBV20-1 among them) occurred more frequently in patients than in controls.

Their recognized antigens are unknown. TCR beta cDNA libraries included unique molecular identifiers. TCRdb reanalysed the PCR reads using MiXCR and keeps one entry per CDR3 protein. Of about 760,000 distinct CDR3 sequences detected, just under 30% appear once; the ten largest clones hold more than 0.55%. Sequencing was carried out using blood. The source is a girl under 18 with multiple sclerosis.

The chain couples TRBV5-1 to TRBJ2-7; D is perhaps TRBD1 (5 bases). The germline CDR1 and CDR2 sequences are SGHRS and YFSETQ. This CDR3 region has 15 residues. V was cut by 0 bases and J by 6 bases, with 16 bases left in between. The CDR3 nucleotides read TGCGCCAGCAGCTTGGTTTCAGGGTCTCCCTCCGAGCAGTACTTC. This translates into CASSLVSGSPSEQYF.

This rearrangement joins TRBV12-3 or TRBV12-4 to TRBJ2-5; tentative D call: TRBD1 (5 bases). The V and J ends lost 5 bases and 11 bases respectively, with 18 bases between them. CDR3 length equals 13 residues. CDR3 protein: CASSPPTVQEQYF. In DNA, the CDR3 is TGTGCCAGCAGTCCTCCGACAGTCCAGGAGCAGTACTTC.

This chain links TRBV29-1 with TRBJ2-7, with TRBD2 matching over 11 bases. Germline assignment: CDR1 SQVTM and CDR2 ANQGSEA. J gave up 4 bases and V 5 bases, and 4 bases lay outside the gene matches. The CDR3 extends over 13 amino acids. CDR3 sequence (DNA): TGCAGCGTTCCGGGACTAGCGGATTACGAGCAGTACGTC. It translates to CSVPGLADYEQYV.

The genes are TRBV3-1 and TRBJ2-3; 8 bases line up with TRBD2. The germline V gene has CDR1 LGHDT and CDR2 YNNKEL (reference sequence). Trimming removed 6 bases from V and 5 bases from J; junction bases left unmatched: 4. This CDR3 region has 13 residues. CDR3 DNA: TGTGCCAGCAGGGGACTAGGGGGAGATACGCAGTATTTT. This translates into CASRGLGGDTQYF.

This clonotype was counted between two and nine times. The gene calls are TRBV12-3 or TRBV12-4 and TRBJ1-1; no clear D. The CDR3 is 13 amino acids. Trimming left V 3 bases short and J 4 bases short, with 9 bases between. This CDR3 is CASSLGMVTEAFF. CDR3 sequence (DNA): TGTGCCAGCAGTTTGGGTATGGTCACTGAAGCTTTCTTT.

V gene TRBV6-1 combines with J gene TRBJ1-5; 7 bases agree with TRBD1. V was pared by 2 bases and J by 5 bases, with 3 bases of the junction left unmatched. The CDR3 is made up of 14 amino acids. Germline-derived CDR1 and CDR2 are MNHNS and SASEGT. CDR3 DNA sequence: TGTGCCAGCAGTGAACAGGGGGGCCATCAGCCCCAGCATTTT. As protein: CASSEQGGHQPQHF.

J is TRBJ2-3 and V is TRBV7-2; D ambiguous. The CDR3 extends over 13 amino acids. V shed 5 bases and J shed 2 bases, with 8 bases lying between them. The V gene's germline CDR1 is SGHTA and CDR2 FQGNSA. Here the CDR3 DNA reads TGTGCCAGCAGCGTATCCAACACAGATACGCAGTATTTT. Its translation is CASSVSNTDTQYF.

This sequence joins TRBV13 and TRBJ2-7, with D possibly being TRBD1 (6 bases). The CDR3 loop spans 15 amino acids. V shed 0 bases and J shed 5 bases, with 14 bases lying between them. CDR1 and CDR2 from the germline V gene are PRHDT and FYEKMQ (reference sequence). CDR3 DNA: TGTGCCAGCAGCTTAGGTGGTACGTGGGGGCACGAGCAGTACTTC. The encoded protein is CASSLGGTWGHEQYF. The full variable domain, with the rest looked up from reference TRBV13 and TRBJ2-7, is AAGVIQSPRHLIKEKRETATLKCYPIPRHDTVYWYQQGPGQDPQFLISFYEKMQSDKGSIPDRFSAQQFSDYHSELNMSSLELGDSALYFCASSLGGTWGHEQYFGPGTRLTVT.

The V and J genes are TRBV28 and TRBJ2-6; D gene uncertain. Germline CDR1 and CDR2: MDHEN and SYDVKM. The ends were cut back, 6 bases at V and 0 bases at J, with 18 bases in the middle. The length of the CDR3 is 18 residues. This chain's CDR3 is CASSHQKTHYSGANVLTF. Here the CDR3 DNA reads TGTGCCAGCAGCCATCAGAAGACCCATTACTCTGGGGCCAACGTCCTGACTTTC.

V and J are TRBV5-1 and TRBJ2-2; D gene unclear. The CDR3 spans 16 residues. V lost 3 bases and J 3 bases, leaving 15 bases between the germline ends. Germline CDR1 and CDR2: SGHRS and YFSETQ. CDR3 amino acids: CASSSLVGRDTGELFF. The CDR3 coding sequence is TGCGCCAGCAGCTCTCTTGTAGGAAGAGACACCGGGGAGCTGTTTTTT.

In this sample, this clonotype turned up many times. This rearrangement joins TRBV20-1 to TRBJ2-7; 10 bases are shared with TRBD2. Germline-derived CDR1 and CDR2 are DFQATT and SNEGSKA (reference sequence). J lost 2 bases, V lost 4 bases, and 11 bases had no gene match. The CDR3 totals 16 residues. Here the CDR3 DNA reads TGCAGTGCTATCCGCACCGGACTAGCGGACGCCTACGAGCAGTACTTC. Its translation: CSAIRTGLADAYEQYF.

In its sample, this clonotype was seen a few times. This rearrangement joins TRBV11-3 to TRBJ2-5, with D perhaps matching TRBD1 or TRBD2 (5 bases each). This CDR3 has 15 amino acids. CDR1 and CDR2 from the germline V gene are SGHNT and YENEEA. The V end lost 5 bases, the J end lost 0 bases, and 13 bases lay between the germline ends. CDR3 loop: CASSAGGGDQETQYF. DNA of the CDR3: TGTGCCAGCAGCGCTGGTGGGGGAGACCAAGAGACCCAGTACTTC. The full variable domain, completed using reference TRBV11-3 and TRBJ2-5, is EAGVVQSPRYKIIEKKQPVAFWCNPISGHNTLYWYLQNLGQGPELLIRYENEEAVDDSQLPKDRFSAERLKGVDSTLKIQPAELGDSAVYLCASSAGGGDQETQYFGPGTRLLVL.

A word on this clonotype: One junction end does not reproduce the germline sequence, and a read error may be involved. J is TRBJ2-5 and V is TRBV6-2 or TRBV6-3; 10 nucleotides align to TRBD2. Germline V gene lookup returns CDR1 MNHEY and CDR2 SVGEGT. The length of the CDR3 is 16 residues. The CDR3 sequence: CASSYSWLAGVNEQYF. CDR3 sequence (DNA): TGTGCCAGCAGCTACTCGTGGCTAGCGGGAGTGAATGAGCAGTACTTC.

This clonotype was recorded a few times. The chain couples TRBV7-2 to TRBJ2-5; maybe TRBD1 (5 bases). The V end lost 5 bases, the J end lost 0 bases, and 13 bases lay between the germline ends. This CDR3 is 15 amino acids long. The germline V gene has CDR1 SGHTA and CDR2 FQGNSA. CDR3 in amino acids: CASSPTSGYQETQYF. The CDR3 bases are TGTGCCAGCAGCCCCACCTCAGGGTACCAAGAGACCCAGTACTTC.

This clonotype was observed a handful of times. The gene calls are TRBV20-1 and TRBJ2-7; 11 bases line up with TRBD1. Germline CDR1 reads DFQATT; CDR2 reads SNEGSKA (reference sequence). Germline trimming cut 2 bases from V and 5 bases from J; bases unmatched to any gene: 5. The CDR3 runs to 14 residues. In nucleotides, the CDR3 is TGCAGTGCTAGACAGGACAGGGGGCTTGACGAGCAGTACTTC. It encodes CSARQDRGLDEQYF.

CDR3 residues: CASSRGSGIGEQYF. In nucleotides, the CDR3 is TGTGCCAGCAGTCGTGGTAGCGGGATTGGCGAGCAGTACTTC. The chain is built from TRBV6-5 and TRBJ2-7; 8 bases match TRBD2. J gave up 6 bases and V 5 bases, and 9 bases lay outside the gene matches. The germline gives CDR1 MNHEY, CDR2 SVGAGI. CDR3 size: 14 residues.

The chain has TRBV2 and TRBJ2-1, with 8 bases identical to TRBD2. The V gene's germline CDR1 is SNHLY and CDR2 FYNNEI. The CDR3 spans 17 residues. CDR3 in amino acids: CVASGLAGDSSYNEQFF. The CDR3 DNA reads TGTGTCGCTTCTGGGCTAGCGGGCGATAGCTCCTACAATGAGCAGTTCTTC.

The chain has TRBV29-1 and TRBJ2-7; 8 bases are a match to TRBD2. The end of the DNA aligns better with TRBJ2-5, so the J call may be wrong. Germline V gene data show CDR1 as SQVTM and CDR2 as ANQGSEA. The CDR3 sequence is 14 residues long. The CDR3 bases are TGCAGCGTTGGACTTCGGGGGGGGACGGAGACCCAGTACTTC. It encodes CSVGLRGGTETQYF.

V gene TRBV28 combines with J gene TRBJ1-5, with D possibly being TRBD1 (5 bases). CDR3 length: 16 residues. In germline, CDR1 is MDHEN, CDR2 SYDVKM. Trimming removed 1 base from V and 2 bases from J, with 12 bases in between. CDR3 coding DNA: TGTGCCAGCAGTTTATCCCCAGGGTGGCGCAATCAGCCCCAGCATTTT. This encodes CASSLSPGWRNQPQHF.

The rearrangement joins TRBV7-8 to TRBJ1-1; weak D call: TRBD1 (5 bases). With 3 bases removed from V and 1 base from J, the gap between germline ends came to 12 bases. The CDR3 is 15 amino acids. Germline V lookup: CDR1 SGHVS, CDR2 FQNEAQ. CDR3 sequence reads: CASSFGHSQNTEAFF. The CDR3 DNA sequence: TGTGCCAGCAGCTTTGGACACTCTCAGAACACTGAAGCTTTCTTT.

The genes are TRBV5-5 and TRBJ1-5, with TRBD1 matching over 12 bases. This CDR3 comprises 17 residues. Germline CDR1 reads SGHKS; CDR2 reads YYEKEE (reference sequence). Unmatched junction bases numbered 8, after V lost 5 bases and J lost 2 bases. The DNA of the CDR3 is TGTGCCAGCAGTTTCGGGACAGGGGGCTGGGGCAATCAGCCCCAGCATTTT. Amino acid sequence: CASSFGTGGWGNQPQHF.

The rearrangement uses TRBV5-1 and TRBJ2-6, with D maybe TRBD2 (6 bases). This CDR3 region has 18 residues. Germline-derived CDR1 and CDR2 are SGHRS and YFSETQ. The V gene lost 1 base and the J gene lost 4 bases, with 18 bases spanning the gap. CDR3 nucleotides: TGCGCCAGCAGCTTGTTGGAGGGGCCATTGGGGGGGGCCAACGTCCTGACTTTC. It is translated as CASSLLEGPLGGANVLTF.